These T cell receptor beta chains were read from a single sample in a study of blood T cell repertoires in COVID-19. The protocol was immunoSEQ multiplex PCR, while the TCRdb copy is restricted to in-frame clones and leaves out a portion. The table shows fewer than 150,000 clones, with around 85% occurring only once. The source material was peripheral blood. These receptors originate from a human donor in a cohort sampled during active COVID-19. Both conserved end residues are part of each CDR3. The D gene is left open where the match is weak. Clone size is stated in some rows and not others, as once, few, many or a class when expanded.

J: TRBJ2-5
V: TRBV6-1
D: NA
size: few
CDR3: CASSEYGGGRETQYF
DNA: TGTGCCAGCAGTGAATATGGGGGGGGGCGGGAGACCCAGTACTTC

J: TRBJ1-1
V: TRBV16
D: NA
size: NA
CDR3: CASSQRGNTEAFF
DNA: TGTGCCAGCAGCCAACGGGGGAACACTGAAGCTTTCTTT

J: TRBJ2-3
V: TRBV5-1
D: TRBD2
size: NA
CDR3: CASSSRAGGSTDTQYF
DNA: TGCGCCAGCAGCTCTAGAGCGGGGGGAAGCACAGATACGCAGTATTTT

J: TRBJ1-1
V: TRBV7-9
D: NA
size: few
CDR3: CASSLDVDSKAFF
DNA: TGTGCCAGCAGCTTAGACGTCGACAGTAAAGCTTTCTTT

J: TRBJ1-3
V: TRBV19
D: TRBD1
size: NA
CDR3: CASSKGAFGNTIYF
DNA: TGTGCCAGTAGTAAGGGGGCGTTTGGAAACACCATATATTTT

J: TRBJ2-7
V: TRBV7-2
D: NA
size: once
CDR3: CASSLFVSSYEQYF
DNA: TGTGCCAGCAGCTTATTCGTCAGCTCCTACGAGCAGTACTTC

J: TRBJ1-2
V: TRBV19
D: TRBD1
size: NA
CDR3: CASSMDRTNYGYTF
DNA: TGTGCCAGTAGCATGGACAGGACTAACTATGGCTACACCTTC

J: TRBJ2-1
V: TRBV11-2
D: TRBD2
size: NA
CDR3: CASSLSGGNNEQFF
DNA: TGTGCCAGCAGCTTGAGCGGGGGTAACAATGAGCAGTTCTTC

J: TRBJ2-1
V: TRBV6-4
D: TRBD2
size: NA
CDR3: CASSPRGSGGINEQFF
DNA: TGTGCCAGCAGCCCCCGGGGTAGCGGGGGTATCAATGAGCAGTTCTTC

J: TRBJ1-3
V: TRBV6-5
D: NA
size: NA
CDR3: CASSRDKSSGNTIYF
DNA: TGTGCCAGCAGCAGGGACAAGAGCTCTGGAAACACCATATATTTT

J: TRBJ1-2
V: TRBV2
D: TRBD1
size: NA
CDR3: CASNRQGAIGYGYTF
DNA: TGTGCCAGCAATCGACAGGGGGCTATAGGCTATGGCTACACCTTC

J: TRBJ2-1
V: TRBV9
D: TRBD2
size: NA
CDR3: CASSGGGTSGGHEQFF
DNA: TGTGCCAGCAGCGGCGGAGGGACTAGCGGGGGCCATGAGCAGTTCTTC

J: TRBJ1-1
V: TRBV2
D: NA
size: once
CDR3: CASSENRQINEAFF
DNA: TGTGCCAGCAGTGAAAACAGACAGATTAATGAAGCTTTCTTT

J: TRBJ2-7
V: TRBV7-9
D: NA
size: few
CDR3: CASSLRESSYEQYF
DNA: TGTGCCAGCAGCCTGCGGGAAAGCTCCTACGAGCAGTACTTC

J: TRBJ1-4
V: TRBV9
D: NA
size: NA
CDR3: CASSVTGRVDEKLFF
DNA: TGTGCCAGCAGCGTAACCGGCAGGGTAGATGAAAAACTGTTTTTT

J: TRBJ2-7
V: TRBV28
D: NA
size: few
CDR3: CASRLRPGHKSSYEQYF
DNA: TGTGCCAGCAGACTAAGACCGGGACACAAAAGCTCCTACGAGCAGTACTTC

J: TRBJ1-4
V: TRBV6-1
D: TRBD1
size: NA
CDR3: CASSDQTGLNEKLFF
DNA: TGTGCCAGCAGTGATCAGACAGGGCTCAATGAAAAACTGTTTTTT

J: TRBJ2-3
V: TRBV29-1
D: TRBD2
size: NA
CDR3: CSANKGGADTQYF
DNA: TGCAGCGCTAATAAGGGAGGGGCAGATACGCAGTATTTT

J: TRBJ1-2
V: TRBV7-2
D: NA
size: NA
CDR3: CASSLSPGDNYGYTF
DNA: TGTGCCAGCAGCTTATCCCCAGGGGATAACTATGGCTACACCTTC

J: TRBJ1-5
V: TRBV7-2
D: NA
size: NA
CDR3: CASSLDSRGQPQHF
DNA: TGTGCCAGCAGCTTAGACAGCCGGGGTCAGCCCCAGCATTTT

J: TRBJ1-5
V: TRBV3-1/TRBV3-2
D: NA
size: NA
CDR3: CASSSLGVQPQHF
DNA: TGTGCCAGCAGCTCCCTGGGAGTGCAGCCCCAGCATTTT

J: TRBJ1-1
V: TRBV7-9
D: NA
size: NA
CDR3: CASSLLVGLAGTEAFF
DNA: TGTGCCAGCAGCTTACTAGTTGGCCTCGCGGGGACTGAAGCTTTCTTT

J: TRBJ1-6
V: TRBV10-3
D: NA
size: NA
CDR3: CAITGVRDSPLHF
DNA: TGTGCCATCACAGGGGTTCGAGATTCACCCCTCCACTTT

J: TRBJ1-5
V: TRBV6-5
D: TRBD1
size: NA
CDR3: CASSLDRAESNQPQHF
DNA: TGTGCCAGCAGTTTAGACAGGGCAGAGAGCAATCAGCCCCAGCATTTT

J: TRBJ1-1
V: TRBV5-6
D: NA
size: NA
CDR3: CASSWGEVNTEAFF
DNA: TGTGCCAGCAGCTGGGGGGAGGTGAACACTGAAGCTTTCTTT

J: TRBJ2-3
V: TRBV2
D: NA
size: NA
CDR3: CASRKLASPTDTQYF
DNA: TGTGCCAGCAGAAAATTAGCATCCCCAACAGATACGCAGTATTTT

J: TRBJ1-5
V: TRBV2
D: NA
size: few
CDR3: CASSDMGPRLNQPQHF
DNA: TGTGCCAGCAGTGATATGGGGCCACGCCTCAATCAGCCCCAGCATTTT

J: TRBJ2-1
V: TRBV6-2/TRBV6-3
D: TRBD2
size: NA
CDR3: CASSPGTSDVNEQFF
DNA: TGTGCCAGCAGTCCGGGGACTAGCGATGTCAATGAGCAGTTCTTC

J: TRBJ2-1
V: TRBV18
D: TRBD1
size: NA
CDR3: CASSPQRQGSYNEQFF
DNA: TGTGCCAGCTCACCACAGAGACAGGGTTCCTACAATGAGCAGTTCTTC

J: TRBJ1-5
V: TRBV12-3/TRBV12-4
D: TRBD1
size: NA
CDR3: CASSWDSRSPQHF
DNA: TGTGCCAGCAGCTGGGACAGCCGTTCGCCCCAGCATTTT

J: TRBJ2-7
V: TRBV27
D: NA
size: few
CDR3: CASSRGYEQYF
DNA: TGTGCCAGCAGTCGGGGATACGAGCAGTACTTC

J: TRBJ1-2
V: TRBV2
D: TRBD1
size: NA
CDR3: CASSGQGSHYGYTF
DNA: TGTGCCAGCAGCGGACAGGGGTCCCACTATGGCTACACCTTC

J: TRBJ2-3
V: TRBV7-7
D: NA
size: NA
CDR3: CASSPSGAGGDTQYF
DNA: TGTGCCAGCAGCCCCTCGGGCGCCGGGGGTGATACGCAGTATTTT

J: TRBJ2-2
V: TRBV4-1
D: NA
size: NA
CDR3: CASSRLRVANTGELFF
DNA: TGCGCCAGCAGCCGCCTGAGGGTGGCGAACACCGGGGAGCTGTTTTTT

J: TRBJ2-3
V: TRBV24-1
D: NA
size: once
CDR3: CATRQGSTDTQYF
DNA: TGTGCCACCAGACAGGGAAGCACAGATACGCAGTATTTT

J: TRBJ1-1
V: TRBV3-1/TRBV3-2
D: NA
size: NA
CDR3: CASTVRGLNTEAFF
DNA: TGTGCCAGCACCGTCCGGGGGTTGAACACTGAAGCTTTCTTT

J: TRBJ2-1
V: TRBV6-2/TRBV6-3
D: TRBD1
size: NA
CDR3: CASSTGGEGYNEQFF
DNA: TGTGCCAGCAGCACAGGGGGAGAGGGCTACAATGAGCAGTTCTTC

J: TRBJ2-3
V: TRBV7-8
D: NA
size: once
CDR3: CASSRLPDTQYF
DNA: TGTGCCAGCAGCCGACTTCCAGATACGCAGTATTTT

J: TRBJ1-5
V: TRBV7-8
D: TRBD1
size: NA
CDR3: CASSPGTGGLGTQHF
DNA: TGTGCCAGCAGCCCGGGGACAGGGGGCCTAGGGACCCAGCATTTT